This entry lists 19 T cell receptor beta chains sequenced from one sample in a study of T-cell memory formation after mild COVID-19. TCRdb reprocessed the 5' RACE reads with MiXCR, giving one entry per CDR3 protein. Here the sample spans under 300,000 distinct CDR3 sequences, roughly 16% being singletons. What was sequenced was PBMCs or a T cell subset sorted from them (not recorded which). All receptors derive from a man aged 18 to 29 who had mild COVID-19 (a few samples of this study predate the infection). Cell type and time point are not known.

Only a few counts were recorded for this clonotype. The V gene is TRBV20-1, the J gene TRBJ1-2; 7 bases are shared with TRBD1. Germline V CDR1 and CDR2: DFQATT, SNEGSKA (reference sequence). J gave up 8 bases and V 6 bases, and 12 bases lay outside the gene matches. This CDR3 region has 13 residues. CDR3 in amino acids: CSAPRQGLEGYTF. The CDR3 nucleotides are TGCAGTGCCCCGAGACAGGGACTAGAAGGCTACACCTTC.

This chain links TRBV7-9 with TRBJ2-6, with D maybe TRBD1 (6 bases). Trimming stripped 3 bases from V and 2 bases from J, with 8 bases between. Germline CDR1 SEHNR, CDR2 FQNEAQ (reference sequence). The CDR3 runs 15 residues. The CDR3: CASSLKGAGANVLTF. The DNA of the CDR3 is TGTGCCAGCAGCTTGAAGGGGGCTGGGGCCAACGTCCTGACTTTC.

The J gene is TRBJ2-2, the V gene TRBV5-8; D gene unclear. The V and J ends lost 3 bases and 0 bases respectively, with 12 bases between them. The CDR3 consists of 16 residues. Germline V gene lookup returns CDR1 SGHTS and CDR2 YDEGEE. CDR3 DNA sequence: TGTGCCAGCAGCTCCTCGGACGGCGCGAACACCGGGGAGCTGTTTTTT. It yields the protein CASSSSDGANTGELFF.

This clonotype was found a few times. The chain's CDR3 is CAISPGAYEQYV. The CDR3 bases are TGTGCCATCTCACCGGGGGCCTACGAGCAGTACGTC. The chain carries TRBV10-3 and TRBJ2-7; the D gene is possibly TRBD2 (6 bases). The CDR3 runs 12 residues. V lost 8 bases and J lost 2, with 10 bases in between. Germline CDR1 is ENHRY and CDR2 is SYGVKD.

This rearrangement joins TRBV7-2 to TRBJ2-3; the match to TRBD2 covers 10 bases. This CDR3 spans 15 amino acids. Looked up from germline, CDR1 is SGHTA and CDR2 is FQGNSA. J gave up 2 bases and V 5 bases, and 4 bases lay outside the gene matches. The CDR3, as DNA: TGTGCCAGCAGCCCCGGGACTAGCGACACAGATACGCAGTATTTT. Translating it yields CASSPGTSDTDTQYF.

The chain carries TRBV7-6 and TRBJ1-4; D possibly corresponds to TRBD1 (6 bases). The CDR3 totals 13 residues. The V gene's germline CDR1 is SGHVS and CDR2 FNYEAQ. V lost 2 bases and J 14 bases, leaving 15 bases between the germline ends. The CDR3 region is CASSLPGQYRLFF. CDR3 DNA sequence: TGTGCCAGCAGCTTACCGGGACAATATCGTCTGTTTTTT.

In its sample, this clonotype was seen a few times. The chain couples TRBV7-9 to TRBJ1-6; no firm D call. This CDR3 has 13 residues. V lost 5 bases to trimming and J lost 15 bases, with 17 bases between them. CDR1 SEHNR and CDR2 FQNEAQ come from the germline V gene (reference sequence). The CDR3 loop is CASSPPDKFFLHF. DNA of the CDR3: TGTGCCAGCAGCCCTCCCGACAAATTTTTCCTCCACTTT.

The rearrangement links TRBV27 to TRBJ1-5; D remains unclear. CDR1 is MNHEY, CDR2 SMNVEV, per germline (reference sequence). The germline V and J ends were trimmed by 7 bases and 1 base, with 20 bases remaining between them. The CDR3 has 17 residues. CDR3 in amino acids: CASTAFGPNISNQPQHF. The CDR3 nucleotides are TGTGCCAGCACGGCATTCGGACCTAATATCAGCAATCAGCCCCAGCATTTT.

The table lists this clonotype with a few counts. At one end, the junction sequence differs from germline, possibly due to a read error. The chain couples TRBV7-7 to TRBJ2-1; 7 nucleotides agree with TRBD2. Germline CDR1 is SSHAT and CDR2 is FNYEAQ (reference sequence). This CDR3 contains 13 residues. CDR3 protein: CASSGGEGNEQFF. The CDR3 DNA follows: TGTGCTAGCAGCGGAGGGGAGGGGAATGAGCAGTTCTTC.

In this sample, this clonotype turned up a few times. The J gene is TRBJ1-1, the V gene TRBV29-1; TRBD1 might be the D (5 bases). The CDR3 totals 13 residues. Germline CDR1 and CDR2: SQVTM and ANQGSEA. The CDR3 bases are TGCAGTGCCTCAACGAGACAGACCCTTGAAGCTTTCTTT. This gives the protein CSASTRQTLEAFF.

This clonotype was counted a few times. This chain connects TRBV7-3 to TRBJ2-2, with D possibly matching TRBD2 (5 bases). Trimming removed 5 bases at V and 8 bases at J, with 15 bases between. The CDR3 is 14 amino acids. The V gene's germline CDR1 is SGHTA and CDR2 FQGTGA. The CDR3 protein is CASSPGVGKGELFF. The CDR3 nucleotides are TGTGCCAGCAGCCCCGGGGTCGGAAAAGGGGAGCTGTTTTTT.

This clonotype was recorded a few times. This chain joins TRBV4-3 and TRBJ2-3; TRBD1 or TRBD2 may be the D gene (5 bases each). With 3 bases removed from V and 3 bases from J, the gap between germline ends came to 13 bases. This CDR3 has 15 amino acids. Germline lookup yields CDR1 LGHNA and CDR2 YSLEER. CDR3: CASSQRRTPTDTQYF. The CDR3 DNA is TGCGCCAGCAGCCAGAGGAGGACACCGACAGATACGCAGTATTTT.

The V and J genes are TRBV10-3 and TRBJ2-2; 8 positions agree with TRBD2. The CDR3 runs to 16 residues. Germline assignment: CDR1 ENHRY and CDR2 SYGVKD. The ends lost 1 base at V and 2 bases at J; junction bases unmatched: 3. As DNA, the CDR3 is TGTGCCATCAGTGAGTTTGCGGGGGGAAACACCGGGGAGCTGTTTTTT. Its protein product is CAISEFAGGNTGELFF.

The chain uses TRBV12-3 or TRBV12-4 and TRBJ2-3, with 9 bases fitting TRBD2. V lost 4 bases, J lost 3 bases, and 5 bases stayed unmatched. The CDR3 is 15 residues long. The DNA for the CDR3 is TGTGCCAGCAGTTCTCTAGCGGGGAGGACAGATACGCAGTATTTT. Residues: CASSSLAGRTDTQYF.

This chain links TRBV6-5 with TRBJ2-7; 7 bases align to TRBD1. The CDR3 sequence is 14 residues long. Germline CDR1 reads MNHEY; CDR2 reads SVGAGI. Losses at the gene ends were 4 bases for V and 0 bases for J; bases not matched to a gene: 3. The CDR3 reads CASSSTGSSYEQYV. CDR3 in DNA: TGTGCCAGCAGTTCGACAGGGAGCTCCTACGAGCAGTACGTC.

The J gene is TRBJ2-7, the V gene TRBV5-1; 7 bases align to TRBD1. The CDR3 consists of 15 residues. Germline values: CDR1 SGHRS, CDR2 YFSETQ. Trimming at V came to 2 bases and at J to 2 bases, leaving 7 bases not matched to a gene. The CDR3 coding sequence is TGCGCCAGCAGCTTTCTAACAGGGGCACCCTACGAGCAGTACTTC. Translating gives CASSFLTGAPYEQYF.

This clonotype has just a few counts. The chain recombines TRBV6-5 with TRBJ2-2; 7 positions match TRBD1. V lost 4 bases, J lost 7 bases, and 6 bases stayed unmatched. Germline-derived CDR1 and CDR2 are MNHEY and SVGAGI. The length of the CDR3 is 14 residues. In nucleotides, the CDR3 is TGTGCCAGCAGTTGGGACAGACGGTACGGGGAGCTGTTTTTT. This encodes CASSWDRRYGELFF.

The CDR3 loop is CASEINRPGETQYF. The DNA for the CDR3 is TGTGCCAGCGAAATCAACAGGCCGGGAGAGACCCAGTACTTC. The V call is TRBV25-1, the J call TRBJ2-5; TRBD1 is a possible D gene (5 bases). This CDR3 has 14 amino acids. V was pared by 8 bases and J by 4 bases, with 17 bases between. CDR1 and CDR2 from the germline V gene are MGHDK and SYGVNS.

The rearrangement uses TRBV7-2 and TRBJ2-1; perhaps TRBD1 as D (6 bases). There are 14 residues in the CDR3. V was cut by 4 bases and J by 6 bases, with 13 bases left in between. Per germline, CDR1 SGHTA and CDR2 FQGNSA. The CDR3 DNA follows: TGTGCCAGCAGCTCTAGCACAGGGACCAATGAGCAGTTCTTC. Protein product: CASSSSTGTNEQFF.